Presented here are 18 T cell receptor beta chains from one specimen sequenced in a study of neoadjuvant anti-PD-1 for oral cavity cancer. TCRdb keeps only in-frame clones here, not all; method: immunoSEQ multiplex PCR. The sample contains around 81,000 clones, approximately 80% of which appear only once. This material consisted of PBMCs, taken before nivolumab (anti-PD-1) treatment. These receptors originate from a person between 40 and 85 years old with oral cavity squamous cell carcinoma.

V and J are TRBV2 and TRBJ1-3; 7 nucleotides agree with TRBD1. The germline CDR1 and CDR2 sequences are SNHLY and FYNNEI. CDR3 length: 15 amino acids. V lost 1 base, J lost 8 bases, and 8 bases stayed unmatched. The CDR3 DNA reads TGTGCCAGCAGTGAAGGACAGGGTGCGGCGTACACCATATATTTT. Residues: CASSEGQGAAYTIYF.

The chain couples TRBV30 to TRBJ1-2, with D possibly matching TRBD1 (6 bases). This CDR3 has 12 residues. Germline CDR1 GTSNPN, CDR2 SVGIG (reference sequence). V dropped 4 bases and J dropped 3 bases, with 9 bases sitting between them. The CDR3 coding sequence is TGTGCCTGGAAGGGGGAGGACTATGGCTACACCTTC. This encodes CAWKGEDYGYTF.

This clone has just a few counts. A read error may produce the germline difference seen at one junction end. This chain connects TRBV25-1 to TRBJ1-3; D unresolved. The CDR3 extends over 13 amino acids. The V gene's germline CDR1 is MGHDK and CDR2 SYGVNS. The CDR3 DNA reads as TGTGCCAGCAGTTACCGCGGTGGAGACACCATATATTTT. Its protein is CASSYRGGDTIYF.

This sequence joins TRBV7-2 and TRBJ2-3; the D is unclear. The CDR3 sequence is 12 residues long. The V gene lost 3 bases and the J gene lost 6 bases, with 7 bases spanning the gap. The germline CDR1 and CDR2 sequences are SGHTA and FQGNSA. CDR3 region: CASSFRQDTQYF. In nucleotides, the CDR3 is TGTGCCAGCAGCTTTCGTCAGGATACGCAGTATTTT.

This chain joins TRBV7-2 and TRBJ1-2; tentative D call: TRBD1 (5 bases). CDR1 and CDR2 from the germline V gene are SGHTA and FQGNSA. CDR3 length equals 14 residues. V lost 4 bases to trimming and J lost 6 bases, with 15 bases between them. CDR3 residues: CASSWGKEKDGYTF. In nucleotides, the CDR3 is TGTGCCAGCAGCTGGGGGAAGGAGAAAGATGGCTACACCTTC.

The chain employs TRBV29-1 and TRBJ2-3; D uncertain. The CDR3 spans 13 residues. Germline-derived CDR1 and CDR2 are SQVTM and ANQGSEA. V was trimmed by 4 bases and J by 0 bases, leaving 8 bases between them. In nucleotides, the CDR3 is TGCAGCGTTGGACGGGTTAGCACAGATACGCAGTATTTT. The encoded protein is CSVGRVSTDTQYF.

The genes are TRBV11-1 and TRBJ1-1; 7 nucleotides line up with TRBD1. The CDR3 extends over 14 amino acids. CDR1 SGHAT and CDR2 FQDESV come from the germline V gene (reference sequence). After removal of 3 bases from V and 6 bases from J, the junction contained 7 bases not matched to a gene. CDR3 sequence (DNA): TGTGCCAGCAGCTTCCAGACAGGGCGGGCTGAAGCTTTCTTT. Translating it yields CASSFQTGRAEAFF.

This clone showed up just once. The chain has TRBV7-2 and TRBJ2-7, with TRBD2 identical over 10 bases. The CDR3 loop spans 16 amino acids. After removal of 7 bases from V and 1 base from J, the junction contained 10 bases not matched to a gene. CDR1 and CDR2 from the germline V gene are SGHTA and FQGNSA. CDR3 sequence: CASTPSTSGTSYEQYF. The CDR3 nucleotides read TGTGCCAGCACCCCCTCAACTAGCGGGACATCCTACGAGCAGTACTTC. Based on the CDR3 plus reference TRBV7-2 and TRBJ2-7, the full variable domain is GAGVSQSPSNKVTEKGKDVELRCDPISGHTALYWYRQSLGQGLEFLIYFQGNSAPDKSGLPSDRFSAERTGGSVSTLTIQRTQQEDSAVYLCASTPSTSGTSYEQYFGPGTRLTVT.

The rearrangement joins TRBV19 to TRBJ2-4; 10 nucleotides match TRBD1. V was clipped by 5 bases and J by 5 bases; unmatched bases: 9. CDR1 and CDR2 from the germline V gene are LNHDA and SQIVND (reference sequence). The CDR3 has 16 amino acids. CDR3 loop: CASSLHRDRGENIQYF. The CDR3 nucleotides read TGTGCCAGTAGTCTCCACCGGGACAGGGGCGAAAACATTCAGTACTTC.

This chain joins TRBV2 and TRBJ1-1, with a weak D call TRBD1 (5 bases). With 7 bases removed from V and 5 bases from J, the gap between germline ends came to 14 bases. Germline CDR1 reads SNHLY; CDR2 reads FYNNEI. There are 13 residues in the CDR3. The CDR3 region has the DNA TGTGCCAGCACCCTAGGGGAAGGGACTGAAGCTTTCTTT. Its protein product is CASTLGEGTEAFF.

The rearrangement joins TRBV5-1 to TRBJ1-1; no clear D gene. V lost 1 base to trimming and J lost 1 base, with 5 bases between them. CDR1 is SGHRS, CDR2 YFSETQ, per germline. This CDR3 region has 13 residues. CDR3 bases: TGCGCCAGCAGCTTGAGATCGAACACTGAAGCTTTCTTT. It codes for CASSLRSNTEAFF.

CDR3 coding DNA: TGTGCCAGCAGCTTGTTGGACAGGGGGCGGACAGATACGCAGTATTTT. This sequence encodes CASSLLDRGRTDTQYF. This chain links TRBV5-6 with TRBJ2-3, with TRBD1 identical over 11 bases. Germline CDR1 SGHDT, CDR2 YYEEEE. V was clipped by 1 base and J by 3 bases; unmatched bases: 4. The CDR3 is made up of 16 amino acids.

CDR3 coding DNA: TGTGCCATCAGTGACCCTCGGACTAGCGGGACGAACACCGGGGAGCTGTTTTTT. Translating gives CAISDPRTSGTNTGELFF. This chain uses TRBV10-3 with TRBJ2-2; 12 nucleotides match TRBD2. Germline CDR1 is ENHRY and CDR2 is SYGVKD. The CDR3 is 18 amino acids. The ends lost 3 bases at V and 0 bases at J; junction bases unmatched: 5.

The chain recombines TRBV10-2 with TRBJ1-5, with D tentatively TRBD1 (5 bases). In germline, CDR1 is WSHSY, CDR2 SAAADI. V was trimmed by 10 bases and J by 3 bases, leaving 16 bases between them. The CDR3 extends over 14 amino acids. The CDR3 is CATRTPGNNQPQHF. CDR3 DNA sequence: TGCGCCACCCGGACACCGGGCAACAATCAGCCCCAGCATTTT.

Only one count was recorded for this clone. The rearrangement joins TRBV2 to TRBJ1-2; weak D call: TRBD1 (5 bases). Trimming took 6 bases from V and 11 from J, leaving 19 bases between them. The CDR3 is 13 amino acids. Per the germline V gene, CDR1 is SNHLY and CDR2 is FYNNEI. The CDR3 reads CASRISGPSSYTF. The CDR3, as DNA: TGTGCCAGCAGGATATCGGGGCCATCTAGTTACACCTTC.

The chain recombines TRBV19 with TRBJ1-1; 7 positions match TRBD1. Germline V gene data show CDR1 as LNHDA and CDR2 as SQIVND (reference sequence). The length of the CDR3 is 13 residues. The V segment lost 6 bases and the J segment 1 base; nucleotides outside the gene matches: 2. CDR3 protein: CASSGQANTEAFF. CDR3 DNA sequence: TGTGCCAGTAGCGGACAGGCGAACACTGAAGCTTTCTTT.

The genes are TRBV2 and TRBJ2-7; no clear D gene. The CDR3 spans 14 residues. CDR1 is SNHLY and CDR2 is FYNNEI in the germline V gene. Deletions cut 3 bases from V and 2 bases from J, with 11 bases between. In DNA, the CDR3 is TGTGCCAGCAGTGACCTCCTTGTAGCCTACGAGCAGTACTTC. It specifies CASSDLLVAYEQYF.

This clone came up once. The chain carries TRBV28 and TRBJ1-2; 7 nucleotides match TRBD1. The CDR3 is 12 amino acids. The ends lost 5 bases at V and 7 bases at J; junction bases unmatched: 4. Germline V gene data show CDR1 as MDHEN and CDR2 as SYDVKM. CDR3 loop: CASSPRGGGYTF. The CDR3 bases are TGTGCCAGCAGTCCCAGGGGGGGTGGCTACACCTTC.